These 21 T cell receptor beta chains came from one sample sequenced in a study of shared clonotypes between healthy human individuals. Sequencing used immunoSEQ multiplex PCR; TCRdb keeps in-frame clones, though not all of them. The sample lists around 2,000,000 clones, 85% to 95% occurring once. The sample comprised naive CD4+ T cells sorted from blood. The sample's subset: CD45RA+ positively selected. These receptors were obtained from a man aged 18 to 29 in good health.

CDR3 loop: CASSFRGAGEAFF. CDR3 in DNA: TGTGCCAGCAGTTTCAGAGGGGCGGGAGAAGCTTTCTTT. J is TRBJ1-1 and V is TRBV27; possible D gene TRBD1, 5 bases. Trimming took 3 bases from V and 8 from J, leaving 13 bases between them. CDR3 size: 13 residues. CDR1 is MNHEY and CDR2 is SMNVEV in the germline V gene (reference sequence).

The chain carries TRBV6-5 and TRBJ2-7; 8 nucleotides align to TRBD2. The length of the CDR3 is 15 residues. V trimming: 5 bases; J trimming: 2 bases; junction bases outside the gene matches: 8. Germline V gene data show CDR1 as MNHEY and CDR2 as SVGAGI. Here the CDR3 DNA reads TGTGCCAGCAGTACAGCCGGGCGGGAGGCCTACGAGCAGTACTTC. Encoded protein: CASSTAGREAYEQYF.

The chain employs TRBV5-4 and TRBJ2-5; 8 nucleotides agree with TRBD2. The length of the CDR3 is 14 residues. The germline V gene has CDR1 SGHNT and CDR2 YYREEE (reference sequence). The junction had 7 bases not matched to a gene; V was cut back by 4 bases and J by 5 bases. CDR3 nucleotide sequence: TGTGCCAGCAGCCCAGGCGGGGGGTCTGAGACCCAGTACTTC. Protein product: CASSPGGGSETQYF. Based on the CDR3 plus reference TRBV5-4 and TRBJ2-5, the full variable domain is ETGVTQSPTHLIKTRGQQVTLRCSSQSGHNTVSWYQQALGQGPQFIFQYYREEENGRGNFPPRFSGLQFPNYSSELNVNALELDDSALYLCASSPGGGSETQYFGPGTRLLVL.

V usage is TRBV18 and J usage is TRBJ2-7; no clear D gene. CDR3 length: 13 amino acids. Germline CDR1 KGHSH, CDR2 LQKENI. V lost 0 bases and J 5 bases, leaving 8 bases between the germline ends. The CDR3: CASSPPSLNEQYF. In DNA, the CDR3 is TGTGCCAGCTCACCACCTAGTTTGAACGAGCAGTACTTC.

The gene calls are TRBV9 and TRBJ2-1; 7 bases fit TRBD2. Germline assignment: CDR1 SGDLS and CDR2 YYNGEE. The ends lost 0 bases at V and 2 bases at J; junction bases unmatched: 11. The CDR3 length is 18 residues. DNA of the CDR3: TGTGCCAGCAGCGTAGATCTTAGCGGGCAGTCAACCTACAATGAGCAGTTCTTC. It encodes CASSVDLSGQSTYNEQFF.

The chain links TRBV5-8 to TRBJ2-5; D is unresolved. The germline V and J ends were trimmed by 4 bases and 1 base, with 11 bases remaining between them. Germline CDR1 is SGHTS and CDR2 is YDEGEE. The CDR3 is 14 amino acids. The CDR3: CASSLSRSQETQYF. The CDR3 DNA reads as TGTGCCAGCAGCCTTAGTAGGAGCCAAGAGACCCAGTACTTC.

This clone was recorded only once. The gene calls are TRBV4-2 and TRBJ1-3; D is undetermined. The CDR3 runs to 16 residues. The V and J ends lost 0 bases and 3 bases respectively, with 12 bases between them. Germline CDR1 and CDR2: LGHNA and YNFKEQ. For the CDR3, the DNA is TGTGCCAGCAGCCAAGAAGCCCTCTGGGGTGGAAACACCATATATTTT. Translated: CASSQEALWGGNTIYF.

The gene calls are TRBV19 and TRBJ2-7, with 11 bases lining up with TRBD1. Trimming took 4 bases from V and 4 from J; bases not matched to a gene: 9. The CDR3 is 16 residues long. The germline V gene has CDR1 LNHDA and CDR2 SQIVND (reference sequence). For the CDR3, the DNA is TGTGCCAGTAGTAGTGGGCGGACAGGGGGCTGGTACGAGCAGTACTTC. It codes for CASSSGRTGGWYEQYF.

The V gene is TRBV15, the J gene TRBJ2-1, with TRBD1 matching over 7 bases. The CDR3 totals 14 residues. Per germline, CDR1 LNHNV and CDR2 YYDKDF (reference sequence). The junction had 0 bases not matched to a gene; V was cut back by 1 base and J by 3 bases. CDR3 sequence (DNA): TGTGCCACCAGCAGAGGGGACAGCTACAATGAGCAGTTCTTC. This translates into CATSRGDSYNEQFF.

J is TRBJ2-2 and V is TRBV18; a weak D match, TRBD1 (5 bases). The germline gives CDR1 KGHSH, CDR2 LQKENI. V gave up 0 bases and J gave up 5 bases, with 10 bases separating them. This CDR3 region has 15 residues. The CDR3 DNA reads TGTGCCAGCTCACCACCTAACAGGCGGACCGGGGAGCTGTTTTTT. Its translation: CASSPPNRRTGELFF.

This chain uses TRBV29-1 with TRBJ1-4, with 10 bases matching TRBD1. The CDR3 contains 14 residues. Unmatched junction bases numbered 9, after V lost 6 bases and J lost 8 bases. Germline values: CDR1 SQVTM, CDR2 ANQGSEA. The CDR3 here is CSVTTGGEWEKLFF. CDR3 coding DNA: TGCAGCGTAACGACAGGGGGCGAATGGGAAAAACTGTTTTTT.

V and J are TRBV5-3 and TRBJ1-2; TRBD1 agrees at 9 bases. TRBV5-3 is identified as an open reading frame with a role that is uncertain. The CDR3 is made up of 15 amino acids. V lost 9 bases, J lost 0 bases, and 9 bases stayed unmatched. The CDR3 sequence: CATPNRDRANYGYTF. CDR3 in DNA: TGTGCCACCCCCAACCGGGACAGGGCTAACTATGGCTACACCTTC.

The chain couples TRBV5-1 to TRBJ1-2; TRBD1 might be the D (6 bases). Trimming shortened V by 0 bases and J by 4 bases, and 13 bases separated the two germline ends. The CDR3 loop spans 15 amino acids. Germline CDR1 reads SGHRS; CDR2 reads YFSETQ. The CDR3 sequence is CASSLAAGAGYGYTF. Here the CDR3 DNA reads TGCGCCAGCAGCTTGGCCGCGGGGGCTGGCTATGGCTACACCTTC. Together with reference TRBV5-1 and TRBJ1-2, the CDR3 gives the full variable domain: KAGVTQTPRYLIKTRGQQVTLSCSPISGHRSVSWYQQTPGQGLQFLFEYFSETQRNKGNFPGRFSGRQFSNSRSEMNVSTLELGDSALYLCASSLAAGAGYGYTFGSGTRLTVV.

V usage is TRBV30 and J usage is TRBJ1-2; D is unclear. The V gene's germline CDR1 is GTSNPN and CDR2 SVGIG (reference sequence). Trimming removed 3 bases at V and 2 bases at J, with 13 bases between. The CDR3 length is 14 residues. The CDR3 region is CAWSPDTYNYGYTF. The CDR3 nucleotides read TGTGCCTGGAGCCCCGACACGTACAACTATGGCTACACCTTC. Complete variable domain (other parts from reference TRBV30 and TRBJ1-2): SQTIHQWPATLVQPVGSPLSLECTVEGTSNPNLYWYRQAAGRGLQLLFYSVGIGQISSEVPQNLSASRPQDRQFILSSKKLLLSDSGFYLCAWSPDTYNYGYTFGSGTRLTVV.

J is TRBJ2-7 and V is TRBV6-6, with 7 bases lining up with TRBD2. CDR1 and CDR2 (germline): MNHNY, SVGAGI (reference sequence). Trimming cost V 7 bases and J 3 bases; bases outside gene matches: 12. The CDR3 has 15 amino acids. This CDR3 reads CASTNAGVYNYEQYF. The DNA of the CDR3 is TGTGCCAGCACTAACGCGGGAGTCTATAACTACGAGCAGTACTTC.

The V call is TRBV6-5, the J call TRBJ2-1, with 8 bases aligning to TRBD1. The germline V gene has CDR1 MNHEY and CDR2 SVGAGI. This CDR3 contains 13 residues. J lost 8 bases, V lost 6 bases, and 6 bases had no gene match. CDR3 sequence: CASRLDRVDEQFF. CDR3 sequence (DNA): TGTGCCAGCAGGCTGGACAGGGTTGATGAGCAGTTCTTC.

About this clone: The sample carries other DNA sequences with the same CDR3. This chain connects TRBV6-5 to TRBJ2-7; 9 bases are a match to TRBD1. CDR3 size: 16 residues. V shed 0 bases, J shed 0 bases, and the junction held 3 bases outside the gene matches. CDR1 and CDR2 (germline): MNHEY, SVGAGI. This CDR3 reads CASSYSGTGNSYEQYF. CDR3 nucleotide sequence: TGTGCCAGCAGTTACTCTGGGACAGGGAACTCCTACGAGCAGTACTTC.

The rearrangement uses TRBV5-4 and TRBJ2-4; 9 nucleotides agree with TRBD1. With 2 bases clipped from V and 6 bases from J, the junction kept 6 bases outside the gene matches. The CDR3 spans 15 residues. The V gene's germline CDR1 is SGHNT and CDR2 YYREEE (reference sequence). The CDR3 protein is CASSLSGQGTNIQYF. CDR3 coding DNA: TGTGCCAGCAGCTTATCGGGACAGGGAACAAACATTCAGTACTTC.

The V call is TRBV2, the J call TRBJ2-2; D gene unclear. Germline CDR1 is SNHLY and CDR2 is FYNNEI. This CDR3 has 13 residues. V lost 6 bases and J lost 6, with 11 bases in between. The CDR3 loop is CASSSSKAGELFF. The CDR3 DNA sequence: TGTGCCAGCAGCAGCTCCAAGGCCGGGGAGCTGTTTTTT. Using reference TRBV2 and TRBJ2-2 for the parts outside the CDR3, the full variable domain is EPEVTQTPSHQVTQMGQEVILRCVPISNHLYFYWYRQILGQKVEFLVSFYNNEISEKSEIFDDQFSVERPDGSNFTLKIRSTKLEDSAMYFCASSSSKAGELFFGEGSRLTVL.

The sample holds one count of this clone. Written as DNA, the CDR3 is TGTGCCAGCAGTGAGGAGGCGGCAGGGTACAATGAGCAGTTCTTC. Amino acids: CASSEEAAGYNEQFF. The J gene is TRBJ2-1, the V gene TRBV2; D is tentatively TRBD1 or TRBD2 (5 bases each). CDR1 and CDR2 from the germline V gene are SNHLY and FYNNEI. Trimming removed 3 bases at V and 4 bases at J, with 13 bases between. The CDR3 has 15 residues.

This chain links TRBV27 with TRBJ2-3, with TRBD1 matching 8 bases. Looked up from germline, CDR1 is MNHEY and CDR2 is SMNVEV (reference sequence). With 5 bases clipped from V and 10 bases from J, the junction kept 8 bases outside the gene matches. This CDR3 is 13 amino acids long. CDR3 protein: CASSPLDRGAQYF. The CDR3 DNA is TGTGCCAGCAGTCCGCTAGACAGGGGTGCGCAGTATTTT.